This TCR beta chain was retrieved from a study of T-cell memory formation after mild COVID-19. Per germline, CDR1 MGHDK and CDR2 SYGVNS. The CDR3 is made up of 16 amino acids. The germline V and J ends were trimmed by 4 bases and 4 bases, with 17 bases remaining between them. TCRdb reprocessed the 5' RACE reads via MiXCR and lists one record per CDR3 protein. The table has approximately 340,000 distinct CDR3 sequences, 10% to 15% seen once; the top ten hold around 21%. Sequenced input: PBMCs or a T cell subset sorted from them (not recorded which). This clonotype was obtained from a man aged 18 to 35 who had mild COVID-19 (a few samples of this study predate the infection). Cell type and time point are not known. The rearrangement joins TRBV25-1 to TRBJ2-1; a weak D match, TRBD2 (5 bases). DNA of the CDR3: TGTGCCAGCAGTGTCCAAGACGGGGTGCGGTACAATGAGCAGTTCTTC. It specifies CASSVQDGVRYNEQFF.